This T cell receptor beta chain originates from a study of tumor-infiltrating lymphocytes in localized non-small cell lung cancer. Study observations and caveats: Only some patients had TCR sequencing, depending on available tissue. T-cell fraction did not differ between immunotypes IM1 and IM2.

Concerning this clone: Antigen specificity is unknown.

V lost 7 bases and J 0 bases, leaving 7 bases between the germline ends. Germline-derived CDR1 and CDR2 are LNHDA and SQIVND (reference sequence). This CDR3 has 13 amino acids. Some clones are missing from TCRdb's copy, which holds only in-frame ones; the method was immunoSEQ multiplex PCR. Of 12,000 to 15,000 clones in the sample, about 64% are singletons; the top ten hold less than 10%. The TCR originated in a human donor with non-small cell lung cancer. The rearrangement joins TRBV19 to TRBJ2-1; D is ambiguous. What was sequenced was uninvolved lung tissue not adjacent to the tumor. In DNA, the CDR3 is TGTGCCAGTAACGATCTCTCCTACAATGAGCAGTTCTTC. Its translation: CASNDLSYNEQFF. Drawing the rest from reference TRBV19 and TRBJ2-1, the complete variable domain is DGGITQSPKYLFRKEGQNVTLSCEQNLNHDAMYWYRQDPGQGLRLIYYSQIVNDFQKGDIAEGYSVSREKKESFPLTVTSAQKNPTAFYLCASNDLSYNEQFFGPGTRLTVL.